This TCR beta chain was identified during a study of T-cell memory formation after mild COVID-19. TCRdb called the 5' RACE reads again in MiXCR, with one record for every CDR3 protein. Of some 48,000 distinct CDR3 sequences listed, 9% to 15% are singletons. This clonotype was recorded a few times. V was cut by 4 bases and J by 2 bases, with 4 bases left in between. CDR3 size: 12 residues. CDR1 is KGHSH, CDR2 LQKENI, per germline. The sequence came from a man younger than 35 who had mild COVID-19 (a few samples of this study predate the infection). Cell type and time point are not known. Source material: PBMCs or a T cell subset sorted from them (not recorded which). This chain links TRBV18 with TRBJ2-3; no clear D gene. CDR3 in amino acids: CASSQDTDTQYF. The CDR3, as DNA: TGTGCCAGCTCACAAGACACAGATACGCAGTATTTT.